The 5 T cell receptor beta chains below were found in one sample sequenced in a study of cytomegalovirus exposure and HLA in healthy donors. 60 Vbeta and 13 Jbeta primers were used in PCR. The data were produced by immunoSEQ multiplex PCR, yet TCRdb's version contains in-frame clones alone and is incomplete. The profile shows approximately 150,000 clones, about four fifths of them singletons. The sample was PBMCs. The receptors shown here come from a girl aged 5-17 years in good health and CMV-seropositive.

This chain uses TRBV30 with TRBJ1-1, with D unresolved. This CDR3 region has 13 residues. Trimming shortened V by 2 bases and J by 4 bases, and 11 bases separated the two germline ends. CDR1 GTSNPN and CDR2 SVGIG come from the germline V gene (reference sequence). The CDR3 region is CAWSRQAITEAFF. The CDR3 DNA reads TGTGCCTGGAGTCGCCAGGCCATCACTGAAGCTTTCTTT. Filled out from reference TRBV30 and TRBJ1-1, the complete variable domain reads SQTIHQWPATLVQPVGSPLSLECTVEGTSNPNLYWYRQAAGRGLQLLFYSVGIGQISSEVPQNLSASRPQDRQFILSSKKLLLSDSGFYLCAWSRQAITEAFFGQGTRLTVV.

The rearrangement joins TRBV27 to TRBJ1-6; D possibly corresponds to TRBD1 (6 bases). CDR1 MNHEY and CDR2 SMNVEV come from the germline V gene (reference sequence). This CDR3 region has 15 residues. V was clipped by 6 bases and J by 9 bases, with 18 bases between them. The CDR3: CASSPRRDKGSPLHF. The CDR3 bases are TGTGCCAGCAGCCCCCGCCGGGACAAAGGTTCACCCCTCCACTTT.

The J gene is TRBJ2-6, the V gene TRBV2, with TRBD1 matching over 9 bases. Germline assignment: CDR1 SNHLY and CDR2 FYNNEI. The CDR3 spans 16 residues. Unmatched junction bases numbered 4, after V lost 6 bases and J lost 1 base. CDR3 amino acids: CASRQGAHSGANVLTF. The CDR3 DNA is TGTGCCAGCAGACAGGGGGCTCATTCTGGGGCCAACGTCCTGACTTTC.

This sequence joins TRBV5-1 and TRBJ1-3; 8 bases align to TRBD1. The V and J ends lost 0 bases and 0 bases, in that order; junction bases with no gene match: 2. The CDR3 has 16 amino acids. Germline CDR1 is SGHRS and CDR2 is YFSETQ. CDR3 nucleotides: TGCGCCAGCAGCTTGGGGCAGGGGGCCTCTGGAAACACCATATATTTT. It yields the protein CASSLGQGASGNTIYF.

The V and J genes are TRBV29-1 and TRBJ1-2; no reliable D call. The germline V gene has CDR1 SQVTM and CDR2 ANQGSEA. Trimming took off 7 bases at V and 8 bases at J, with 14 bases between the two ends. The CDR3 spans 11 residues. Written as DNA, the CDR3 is TGCAGCGCTAAGACGGGGTTGGGCTACACCTTC. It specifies CSAKTGLGYTF.